The 12 T cell receptor beta chains in this list originate from one sample, sequenced in a study of OX40 agonist ivuxolimab in advanced cancers. The method was immunoSEQ multiplex PCR; TCRdb's version includes in-frame clones alone and lacks a portion of them. The table shows 70,000 to 85,000 clones, with 65% to 90% occurring only once. This sample comprised CD4+ or CD8+ T cells sorted from blood, obtained in a trial of the OX40 agonist ivuxolimab. Source of these receptors: an adult with an advanced solid tumor such as melanoma, head and neck, liver or kidney cancer.

The gene calls are TRBV2 and TRBJ2-5; D unresolved. The CDR3 runs to 12 residues. Germline V gene data show CDR1 as SNHLY and CDR2 as FYNNEI. Deletions cut 11 bases from V and 5 bases from J, with 15 bases between. In DNA form, the CDR3 reads TGTGCCCTAGGGATAACCCGCGAGACCCAGTACTTC. This encodes CALGITRETQYF.

The chain couples TRBV11-2 to TRBJ1-1; 7 bases fit TRBD1. The CDR3 extends over 19 amino acids. V gave up 3 bases and J gave up 0 bases; unmatched junction bases: 16. Germline-derived CDR1 and CDR2 are SGHAT and FQNNGV. The CDR3 is CASSLSSGSTGLLNTEAFF. The CDR3 nucleotides are TGTGCCAGCAGCTTGAGTTCGGGTTCGACAGGGCTATTGAACACTGAAGCTTTCTTT.

The chain couples TRBV28 to TRBJ2-1; D may be TRBD1 (5 bases). CDR3 size: 16 residues. The germline V gene has CDR1 MDHEN and CDR2 SYDVKM. Trimming removed 1 base from V and 0 bases from J, with 10 bases in between. The CDR3 DNA follows: TGTGCCAGCAGTTTATCCCAAACAGGCTCCTACAATGAGCAGTTCTTC. It translates to CASSLSQTGSYNEQFF.

This chain joins TRBV5-6 and TRBJ2-2, with 10 bases matching TRBD2. Germline V gene sequence: CDR1 SGHDT, CDR2 YYEEEE. There are 17 residues in the CDR3. With 0 bases clipped from V and 5 bases from J, the junction kept 7 bases outside the gene matches. In DNA, the CDR3 is TGTGCCAGCAGCTTGGCCAGACTAGCGGGCCGAACCGGGGAGCTGTTTTTT. Translation: CASSLARLAGRTGELFF.

The table lists this clone with a few counts. The rearrangement uses TRBV6-5 and TRBJ1-2, with 11 bases fitting TRBD1. CDR3 length equals 15 residues. V was clipped by 5 bases and J by 8 bases; unmatched bases: 10. CDR1 and CDR2 (germline): MNHEY, SVGAGI. CDR3 protein: CASSQPGQGVWGYTF. The CDR3 bases are TGTGCCAGCAGTCAACCGGGACAGGGGGTTTGGGGCTACACCTTC.

The J gene is TRBJ2-7, the V gene TRBV28; D ambiguous. This CDR3 region has 14 residues. V was cut by 5 bases and J by 2 bases, with 13 bases left in between. Germline V gives CDR1 MDHEN, CDR2 SYDVKM. The CDR3 sequence: CASSLSTVPYEQYF. For the CDR3, the DNA is TGTGCCAGCAGTCTCTCTACGGTCCCCTACGAGCAGTACTTC.

This chain joins TRBV29-1 and TRBJ2-2, with 10 positions matching TRBD1. Trimming took 4 bases from V and 5 from J; bases not matched to a gene: 4. This CDR3 has 14 amino acids. Germline lookup yields CDR1 SQVTM and CDR2 ANQGSEA. The CDR3 is CSVVGTGVTGELFF. For the CDR3, the DNA is TGCAGCGTTGTAGGGACAGGGGTGACCGGGGAGCTGTTTTTT.

The chain carries TRBV28 and TRBJ2-7; the D gene could be TRBD1 or TRBD2 (6 bases each). The length of the CDR3 is 13 residues. V dropped 4 bases and J dropped 6 bases, with 13 bases sitting between them. CDR1 MDHEN and CDR2 SYDVKM come from the germline V gene. The chain's CDR3 is CASSSGGGLEQYF. The CDR3 DNA reads as TGTGCCAGCAGTTCCGGAGGGGGTCTCGAGCAGTACTTC.

The V and J genes are TRBV9 and TRBJ2-3; D is undetermined. Germline CDR1 is SGDLS and CDR2 is YYNGEE. The CDR3 totals 15 residues. The V end was cut by 4 bases, the J end by 2 bases, with 14 bases between. The CDR3 reads CASSPGRGNTDTQYF. The CDR3 DNA follows: TGTGCCAGCAGCCCCGGGCGTGGAAACACAGATACGCAGTATTTT.

The gene calls are TRBV28 and TRBJ1-1; 8 bases fit TRBD1. Germline lookup yields CDR1 MDHEN and CDR2 SYDVKM. The trim removed 4 bases at V and 3 bases at J, leaving 7 bases unmatched. The CDR3 extends over 15 amino acids. CDR3 DNA: TGTGCCAGCAGTTCAATCGGACAGGGAGACACTGAAGCTTTCTTT. It translates to CASSSIGQGDTEAFF.

The rearrangement joins TRBV6-1 to TRBJ1-2; the match to TRBD1 covers 7 bases. Germline CDR1 is MNHNS and CDR2 is SASEGT. The CDR3 sequence is 15 residues long. V trimming: 8 bases; J trimming: 6 bases; junction bases outside the gene matches: 15. The CDR3 reads CASLPRRDRDDGYTF. The DNA of the CDR3 is TGTGCCAGCCTTCCGAGGCGGGACAGAGATGATGGCTACACCTTC.

The V gene is TRBV29-1, the J gene TRBJ2-3; the D gene is possibly TRBD2 (5 bases). CDR1 and CDR2 from the germline V gene are SQVTM and ANQGSEA. The V gene lost 0 bases and the J gene lost 5 bases, with 9 bases spanning the gap. This CDR3 contains 13 residues. CDR3 in DNA: TGCAGCGTTGAAGAGACTAACGGAGATACGCAGTATTTT. This sequence encodes CSVEETNGDTQYF.